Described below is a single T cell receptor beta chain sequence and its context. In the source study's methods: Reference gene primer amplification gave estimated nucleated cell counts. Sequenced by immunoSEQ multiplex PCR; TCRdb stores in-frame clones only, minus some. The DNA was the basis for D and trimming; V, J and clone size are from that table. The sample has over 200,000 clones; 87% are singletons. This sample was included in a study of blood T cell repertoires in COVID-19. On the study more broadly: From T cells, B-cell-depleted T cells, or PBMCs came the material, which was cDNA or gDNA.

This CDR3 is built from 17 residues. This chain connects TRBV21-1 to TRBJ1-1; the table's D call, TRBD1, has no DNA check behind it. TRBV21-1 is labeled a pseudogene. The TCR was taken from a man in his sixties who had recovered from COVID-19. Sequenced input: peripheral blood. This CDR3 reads CASSPQVRENPATEAFF. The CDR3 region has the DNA TGTGCCAGCAGCCCCCAGGTCAGGGAAAATCCCGCCACTGAAGCTTTCTTT.